Below, 5 T cell receptor beta chains from the same sample are listed, as sequenced in a study of vaccination effects on CD4 cells after COVID-19. The culture ran for about eleven days before CD4+ T cells were isolated. Clones were read by immunoSEQ multiplex PCR, and TCRdb kept only the in-frame ones, dropping some. The table shows more than 45,000 clones, with over 65% occurring only once. Their antigen targets remain unknown. The sequenced sample was CD4+ T cells from PBMCs cultured without peptide, obtained before COVID-19 vaccination. All receptors come from a human donor who received a COVID-19 vaccine.

The genes are TRBV5-1 and TRBJ2-3, with 7 bases matching TRBD1. The trim removed 0 bases at V and 1 base at J, leaving 5 bases unmatched. The CDR3 contains 16 residues. The germline V gene encodes CDR1 SGHRS and CDR2 YFSETQ. The CDR3 spells CASSLGGGKGTDTQYF. In DNA, the CDR3 is TGCGCCAGCAGCTTGGGAGGGGGCAAGGGCACAGATACGCAGTATTTT. The full variable domain, rest sourced from reference TRBV5-1 and TRBJ2-3, is KAGVTQTPRYLIKTRGQQVTLSCSPISGHRSVSWYQQTPGQGLQFLFEYFSETQRNKGNFPGRFSGRQFSNSRSEMNVSTLELGDSALYLCASSLGGGKGTDTQYFGPGTRLTVL.

The chain uses TRBV6-5 and TRBJ1-1; D is uncertain. In germline, CDR1 is MNHEY, CDR2 SVGAGI. The V end lost 0 bases, the J end lost 6 bases, and 11 bases lay between the germline ends. The CDR3 extends over 14 amino acids. The CDR3 loop reads CASSYSMVGSEAFF. In DNA, the CDR3 is TGTGCCAGCAGTTACTCGATGGTGGGGTCTGAAGCTTTCTTT.

This sequence joins TRBV7-2 and TRBJ2-1; D is uncertain. Trimming cost V 0 bases and J 10 bases, with 19 bases left between them. The CDR3 spans 16 residues. Germline V gives CDR1 SGHTA, CDR2 FQGNSA. CDR3 sequence: CASSLALGRPLWEQFF. The CDR3 nucleotides read TGTGCCAGCAGCTTAGCGCTAGGGCGGCCCCTGTGGGAGCAGTTCTTC.

V gene TRBV25-1 combines with J gene TRBJ1-4; no clear D. Germline CDR1 reads MGHDK; CDR2 reads SYGVNS. The length of the CDR3 is 12 residues. Trimming removed 6 bases from V and 4 bases from J, with 6 bases in between. In nucleotides, the CDR3 is TGTGCCAGCAGATTAGTTAATGAAAAACTGTTTTTT. Encoded protein: CASRLVNEKLFF.

This clone appeared a single time. This chain uses TRBV30 with TRBJ1-1; 7 positions agree with TRBD1. V lost 4 bases, J lost 3 bases, and 5 bases stayed unmatched. CDR1 is GTSNPN, CDR2 SVGIG, per germline (reference sequence). The CDR3 loop spans 13 amino acids. DNA of the CDR3: TGTGCCTGGAAGGACAGGCGGGACACTGAAGCTTTCTTT. This gives the protein CAWKDRRDTEAFF. The entire variable domain, with the rest obtained from reference TRBV30 and TRBJ1-1, is as follows: SQTIHQWPATLVQPVGSPLSLECTVEGTSNPNLYWYRQAAGRGLQLLFYSVGIGQISSEVPQNLSASRPQDRQFILSSKKLLLSDSGFYLCAWKDRRDTEAFFGQGTRLTVV.